These 5 T cell receptor beta chains were sequenced from one sample in a study of shared clonotypes between healthy human individuals. Clones were read by immunoSEQ multiplex PCR, and TCRdb kept only the in-frame ones, dropping some. The sample lists about 320,000 clones; around 86% were seen once. The sample comprised memory CD8+ T cells sorted from blood. Documented subset: CD45RO+ cells pooled with CCR7-negative TemRA cells. Receptors were obtained from a man aged 18 to 30 in good health.

The gene calls are TRBV6-5 and TRBJ1-5, with D possibly TRBD1 on 6 matching bases. V lost 3 bases and J 0 bases, leaving 12 bases between the germline ends. Germline V gene data show CDR1 as MNHEY and CDR2 as SVGAGI. There are 16 residues in the CDR3. CDR3 sequence: CASSYQGPYSNQPQHF. Here the CDR3 DNA reads TGTGCCAGCAGTTATCAGGGGCCGTATAGCAATCAGCCCCAGCATTTT.

This chain uses TRBV7-9 with TRBJ1-2; the D is unclear. Germline CDR1 is SEHNR and CDR2 is FQNEAQ (reference sequence). The CDR3 is 16 residues long. Trimming cost V 2 bases and J 4 bases, with 17 bases left between them. The CDR3 DNA sequence: TGTGCCAGCAGCTTAAGGAGCCAAGAAACACTCTATGGCTACACCTTC. It yields the protein CASSLRSQETLYGYTF.

The chain employs TRBV6-5 and TRBJ2-1; D is perhaps TRBD2 (6 bases). Germline V lookup: CDR1 MNHEY, CDR2 SVGAGI. This CDR3 region has 11 residues. Deletions cut 8 bases from V and 7 bases from J, with 9 bases between. Here the CDR3 DNA reads TGTGCCAGCGGAGGGTCAAATGAGCAGTTCTTC. As protein: CASGGSNEQFF.

Comment on this clone: The junction shows a germline mismatch at one end, possibly a read error. The V and J genes are TRBV5-1 and TRBJ1-2, with D possibly matching TRBD1 (5 bases). CDR1 is SGHRS, CDR2 YFSETQ, per germline. The CDR3 sequence is 13 residues long. CDR3 in DNA: TGCGCCAGCAGCCGGAGAGGGGACCGCGGCATCCTCTTC. Translation gives CASSRRGDRGILF.

This clone has at least ten counts. J is TRBJ2-2 and V is TRBV4-1, with D maybe TRBD2 (5 bases). Germline-derived CDR1 and CDR2 are MGHRA and YSYEKL. The CDR3 has 15 amino acids. Trimming cost V 0 bases and J 4 bases, with 9 bases left between them. In DNA, the CDR3 is TGCGCCAGCAGCCAAGAGGGCGGGCGCACCGGGGAGCTGTTTTTT. Translated: CASSQEGGRTGELFF.